The text below deals with one T cell receptor (beta chain). A second roughly 6 to 11 cycle PCR used barcoded and J-beta primers. TCRdb used MiXCR to reprocess the 5' RACE reads, holding one entry per CDR3 protein. The repertoire holds around 1,000,000 distinct CDR3 sequences, approximately 26% seen once, with 0.75% in the top ten. This entry is derived from a study of blood T cells in healthy people across ages. Germline CDR1 and CDR2: SGDLS and YYNGEE. With 3 bases clipped from V and 2 bases from J, the junction kept 7 bases outside the gene matches. This CDR3 spans 15 amino acids. These data also formed part of another study, on T cells of mothers and their children.

The specimen was blood. V usage is TRBV9 and J usage is TRBJ2-5; 7 positions match TRBD2. The sequence derives from a girl aged 2-10 years in good health. In DNA form, the CDR3 reads TGTGCCAGCAGCGGTGAACCGGGGGGACAAGAGACCCAGTACTTC. This encodes CASSGEPGGQETQYF.